Following are 14 T cell receptor beta chains from one sample sequenced in a study of blood T cell repertoires in COVID-19. TCRdb's copy holds only in-frame clones and misses some; the assay was immunoSEQ multiplex PCR. The profile shows around 13,000 clones, roughly 87% of them singletons. The sequenced sample consisted of peripheral blood. The receptors derive from a human donor in a cohort sampled during active COVID-19.

The chain carries TRBV5-4 and TRBJ2-1; 14 positions match TRBD2. Per germline, CDR1 SGHNT and CDR2 YYREEE (reference sequence). V was pared by 4 bases and J by 7 bases, with 10 bases of the junction left unmatched. CDR3 length: 17 amino acids. The CDR3 coding sequence is TGTGCCAGCAGCATGACTAGCGGGGGGGCACTAGTGAATGAGCAGTTCTTC. It translates to CASSMTSGGALVNEQFF.

This clone was observed a handful of times. The chain carries TRBV27 and TRBJ1-6, with no clear D. V was shortened by 10 bases and J by 9 bases, with 19 bases between the two germline ends. Germline V gives CDR1 MNHEY, CDR2 SMNVEV (reference sequence). CDR3 length: 14 amino acids. This CDR3 is CATKPGGFGSPLHF. Written as DNA, the CDR3 is TGTGCCACCAAACCGGGAGGGTTTGGTTCACCCCTCCACTTT.

The genes are TRBV19 and TRBJ2-6, with TRBD1 as a possible D gene (6 bases). The V and J ends lost 6 bases and 4 bases respectively, with 16 bases between them. The germline gives CDR1 LNHDA, CDR2 SQIVND (reference sequence). The length of the CDR3 is 16 residues. The CDR3 sequence is CASSTTGPGGANVLTF. The CDR3 nucleotides read TGTGCCAGTAGCACTACAGGGCCGGGAGGGGCCAACGTCCTGACTTTC.

The chain joins TRBV2 to TRBJ1-2; no reliable D call. Deletions cut 8 bases from V and 4 bases from J, with 20 bases between. This CDR3 is built from 15 residues. Germline V gene lookup returns CDR1 SNHLY and CDR2 FYNNEI. The CDR3 DNA is TGTGCCAGCGGTTCGGGTCCGTCCCGCGTCTATGGCTACACCTTC. As protein: CASGSGPSRVYGYTF.

The CDR3 coding sequence is TGCGCCAGCAGCCAATTCCCGGGACAGCCCACAGATACGCAGTATTTT. This translates into CASSQFPGQPTDTQYF. The chain employs TRBV4-1 and TRBJ2-3; 7 bases align to TRBD1. The CDR3 length is 16 residues. The junction had 7 bases not matched to a gene; V was cut back by 2 bases and J by 2 bases. Germline CDR1 MGHRA, CDR2 YSYEKL.

This clone occurred once. One junction end disagrees with the germline gene, perhaps due to a read error. The genes are TRBV5-4 and TRBJ2-7; the match to TRBD2 covers 12 bases. CDR1 is SGHNT, CDR2 YYREEE, per germline (reference sequence). CDR3 length equals 19 residues. This CDR3 is CASSSRIGLAGGPSHEQYF. DNA of the CDR3: TGTGCCAGCAGCTCCAGGATCGGGCTAGCGGGAGGGCCCTCCCACGAGCAGTACTTC.

The rearrangement uses TRBV7-9 and TRBJ2-5; TRBD2 matches 8 bases. Germline trimming cut 5 bases from V and 0 bases from J; bases unmatched to any gene: 5. This CDR3 has 15 amino acids. Looked up from germline, CDR1 is SEHNR and CDR2 is FQNEAQ (reference sequence). This CDR3 is CASSASGGYQETQYF. The CDR3 nucleotides read TGTGCCAGCAGCGCTTCGGGGGGGTACCAAGAGACCCAGTACTTC.

The rearrangement joins TRBV28 to TRBJ1-5; 9 bases map to TRBD1. V shed 6 bases and J 2 bases; nucleotides not matched to a gene: 8. The germline V gene encodes CDR1 MDHEN and CDR2 SYDVKM. This CDR3 has 16 amino acids. The CDR3 is CASRHRDRDGNQPQHF. The CDR3 DNA is TGTGCCAGCAGACACCGGGACAGGGATGGCAATCAGCCCCAGCATTTT.

The V call is TRBV7-8, the J call TRBJ2-1; maybe TRBD1 (5 bases). CDR1 and CDR2 (germline): SGHVS, FQNEAQ. Trimming removed 5 bases from V and 7 bases from J, with 18 bases in between. The CDR3 runs to 15 residues. CDR3 sequence: CASSLHQGQGNEQFF. The CDR3 coding sequence is TGTGCCAGCAGCCTCCACCAAGGGCAGGGTAATGAGCAGTTCTTC. The complete variable domain, with remaining parts taken from reference TRBV7-8 and TRBJ2-1, reads GAGVSQSPRYKVAKRGQDVALRCDPISGHVSLFWYQQALGQGPEFLTYFQNEAQLDKSGLPSDRFFAERPEGSVSTLKIQRTQQEDSAVYLCASSLHQGQGNEQFFGPGTRLTVL.

The rearrangement uses TRBV4-1 and TRBJ2-1; perhaps TRBD2 as D (6 bases). With 1 base removed from V and 2 bases from J, the gap between germline ends came to 12 bases. This CDR3 has 16 residues. Germline V gene lookup returns CDR1 MGHRA and CDR2 YSYEKL. The CDR3 here is CASSQAVAGTYNEQFF. The CDR3 DNA is TGCGCCAGCAGCCAAGCTGTCGCGGGAACCTACAATGAGCAGTTCTTC.

The genes are TRBV6-2 or TRBV6-3 and TRBJ2-7, with a tentative D call TRBD1 (5 bases). The germline gives CDR1 MNHEY, CDR2 SVGEGT. CDR3 length: 14 residues. Trimming took 7 bases from V and 4 from J, leaving 17 bases between them. The CDR3 sequence: CASIPGQGLYEQYF. Here the CDR3 DNA reads TGTGCCAGCATCCCGGGCCAGGGTCTATACGAGCAGTACTTC.

The chain couples TRBV3-1 (or the pseudogene TRBV3-2) to TRBJ1-2; D is uncertain. The CDR3 runs to 13 residues. CDR1 is LGHDT, CDR2 YNNKEL, per germline (reference sequence). V was trimmed by 1 base and J by 0 bases, leaving 3 bases between them. Written as DNA, the CDR3 is TGTGCCAGCAGCCAAGCATCTAACTATGGCTACACCTTC. It yields the protein CASSQASNYGYTF.

This chain uses TRBV5-1 with TRBJ2-7; TRBD1 matches 10 bases. This CDR3 has 15 residues. The germline V gene encodes CDR1 SGHRS and CDR2 YFSETQ. V dropped 4 bases and J dropped 3; count of bases not matched to a gene: 7. This chain's CDR3 is CASSERTGGVYEQYF. The CDR3 region has the DNA TGCGCCAGCAGCGAAAGGACAGGGGGTGTCTACGAGCAGTACTTC.

CDR3: CASSLAGNTGELFF. Here the CDR3 DNA reads TGCGCCAGCAGCTTAGCGGGAAACACCGGGGAGCTGTTTTTT. This chain uses TRBV5-1 with TRBJ2-2, with 7 bases aligning to TRBD2. The V gene's germline CDR1 is SGHRS and CDR2 YFSETQ. CDR3 size: 14 residues. Losses at the gene ends were 2 bases for V and 2 bases for J; bases not matched to a gene: 0.